These 5 T cell receptor beta chains share one sample of origin, sequenced in a study of T-cell memory formation after mild COVID-19. TCRdb used MiXCR to reprocess the 5' RACE reads, holding one entry per CDR3 protein. This repertoire shows just under 150,000 distinct CDR3 sequences, about a fifth found once; its top ten account for around 2%. The sample taken for sequencing was PBMCs or a T cell subset sorted from them (not recorded which). These receptors came from an adult woman who had mild COVID-19 (a few samples of this study predate the infection). Cell type and time point are not known.

The rearrangement uses TRBV7-8 and TRBJ2-1; TRBD1 matches at 7 bases. The ends lost 6 bases at V and 2 bases at J; junction bases unmatched: 7. CDR1 is SGHVS, CDR2 FQNEAQ, per germline. The CDR3 covers 15 residues. The CDR3 is CASSGTVTTYNEQFF. The CDR3 DNA follows: TGTGCCAGCAGTGGGACAGTGACTACCTACAATGAGCAGTTCTTC.

This sequence joins TRBV5-1 and TRBJ1-1; 9 bases line up with TRBD1. V trimming: 3 bases; J trimming: 1 base; junction bases outside the gene matches: 4. The CDR3 extends over 15 amino acids. Germline V gene data show CDR1 as SGHRS and CDR2 as YFSETQ. CDR3 residues: CASSSGQGKNTEAFF. DNA of the CDR3: TGCGCCAGCAGCTCGGGACAGGGCAAGAACACTGAAGCTTTCTTT.

The chain combines TRBV10-3 with TRBJ1-2, with TRBD1 identical over 8 bases. CDR1 is ENHRY, CDR2 SYGVKD, per germline. This CDR3 region has 13 residues. V lost 4 bases to trimming and J lost 9 bases; unmatched junction nucleotides: 7. This CDR3 reads CAISGTGKESYTF. CDR3 nucleotide sequence: TGTGCCATCAGTGGGACAGGGAAGGAGAGCTACACCTTC.

V and J are TRBV18 and TRBJ1-2; tentative D call: TRBD1 (5 bases). Trimming shortened V by 3 bases and J by 1 base, and 9 bases separated the two germline ends. The CDR3 loop spans 14 amino acids. Germline V lookup: CDR1 KGHSH, CDR2 LQKENI. CDR3 sequence reads: CASSPDMVNYGYTF. DNA for the CDR3: TGTGCCAGCTCACCGGACATGGTTAACTATGGCTACACCTTC.

This clonotype was found a few times. The V call is TRBV12-3 or TRBV12-4, the J call TRBJ2-7; weak D call: TRBD1 (6 bases). V lost 3 bases, J lost 5 bases, and 11 bases lay in between. CDR3 length: 13 amino acids. CDR3 in DNA: TGTGCCAGCAGTTTCCAGGACAGACACGAGCAGTACTTC. Its protein product is CASSFQDRHEQYF.